Presented here are 7 T cell receptor beta chains from one specimen sequenced in a study of blood T cell repertoires in COVID-19. Repertoires were generated with immunoSEQ multiplex PCR, while TCRdb's copy carries only in-frame clones and drops some. Altogether 65,000 to 85,000 clones are present, about 78% being singletons, with the ten largest covering around 15%. The sample comprised peripheral blood. These receptors were taken from a human donor in a cohort sampled during active COVID-19.

The chain is built from TRBV18 and TRBJ2-6, with D maybe TRBD1 (6 bases). Trimming stripped 2 bases from V and 2 bases from J, with 16 bases between. The CDR3 has 18 amino acids. Germline values: CDR1 KGHSH, CDR2 LQKENI. As DNA, the CDR3 is TGTGCCAGCTCACCAAGCGAGGCAGGGGTCGCTGGGGCCAACGTCCTGACTTTC. The encoded protein is CASSPSEAGVAGANVLTF.

This chain uses TRBV7-2 with TRBJ2-7, with 13 bases identical to TRBD2. The V and J ends lost 5 bases and 0 bases, in that order; junction bases with no gene match: 4. This CDR3 has 16 amino acids. Germline CDR1 SGHTA, CDR2 FQGNSA. The CDR3 DNA follows: TGTGCCAGCAGCCGGGGGACTAGCGGGGTCTCCTACGAGCAGTACGTC. It translates to CASSRGTSGVSYEQYV.

The CDR3 loop is CAWGRGYEQYF. The CDR3 DNA reads TGTGCCTGGGGCAGGGGGTACGAGCAGTACTTC. The chain carries TRBV30 and TRBJ2-7; TRBD1 matches at 7 bases. V shed 5 bases, J shed 4 bases, and the junction held 2 bases outside the gene matches. Germline CDR1 reads GTSNPN; CDR2 reads SVGIG (reference sequence). This CDR3 spans 11 amino acids.

This clone was seen a handful of times. The rearrangement joins TRBV6-2 or TRBV6-3 to TRBJ2-7; D is unclear. Deletions cut 2 bases from V and 4 bases from J, with 6 bases between. The CDR3 loop spans 12 amino acids. Germline V gives CDR1 MNHEY, CDR2 SVGEGT. The CDR3 nucleotides read TGTGCCAGCAGTTACGAGGATTACGAGCAGTACTTC. The encoded protein is CASSYEDYEQYF.

The CDR3 loop is CAWSRGTGVTYEQYF. The CDR3 DNA reads as TGTGCCTGGAGTAGAGGGACAGGGGTCACCTACGAGCAGTACTTC. V is TRBV30 and J is TRBJ2-7; 10 bases are shared with TRBD1. In germline, CDR1 is GTSNPN, CDR2 SVGIG (reference sequence). The CDR3 covers 15 residues. With V trimmed by 2 bases and J by 2 bases, 6 bases remained unmatched.

The chain combines TRBV10-3 with TRBJ2-5; maybe TRBD2 (7 bases). Trimming pared 10 bases from V and 5 bases from J, leaving 17 bases between. Germline V CDR1 and CDR2: ENHRY, SYGVKD. The CDR3 spans 13 residues. The CDR3 DNA reads TGTGCCACCACGGGGGGCTCTGGGGAGACCCAGTACTTC. Encoded protein: CATTGGSGETQYF.

Only one count was recorded for this clone. V gene TRBV12-3 or TRBV12-4 combines with J gene TRBJ2-6; D not certain. The CDR3 is 13 residues long. The germline V and J ends were trimmed by 8 bases and 0 bases, with 5 bases remaining between them. CDR3: CASAYSGANVLTF. The CDR3 region has the DNA TGTGCCAGCGCCTACTCTGGGGCCAACGTCCTGACTTTC.